This T cell receptor beta chain was captured by sequencing in a study of T cell responses to AZD1222 COVID-19 vaccine. Turning to the study itself: Second-dose intervals near 4 or 12 weeks were combined.

This table comes from immunoSEQ multiplex PCR, and its TCRdb copy is limited to in-frame clones, with some not included. The table includes 100,000 or so clones, about 88% detected once. Germline V CDR1 and CDR2: MDHEN, SYDVKM. The CDR3 contains 17 residues. V dropped 5 bases and J dropped 4; count of bases not matched to a gene: 12. The chain is built from TRBV28 and TRBJ2-1, with TRBD2 identical over 9 bases. This sample comprised peripheral blood, obtained on day 0 of AZD1222 vaccination. This receptor was obtained from an adult in good health. The CDR3 protein is CASSARSLAGLYNEQFF. The CDR3 region has the DNA TGTGCCAGCAGTGCCAGGAGTCTAGCGGGGTTATACAATGAGCAGTTCTTC.